This TCR beta chain was recovered during a study of blood T cell repertoires in COVID-19. Study background: From the United States, Italy and Spain came samples of acute and convalescent COVID-19. The analysed material was cDNA or gDNA that came from T cells, B-cell-depleted T cells, or PBMCs.

Losses at the gene ends were 5 bases for V and 1 base for J; bases not matched to a gene: 10. This CDR3 comprises 17 residues. Germline V gene sequence: CDR1 SNHLY, CDR2 FYNNEI. The authors' processing: Estimates of nucleated cell counts were drawn from the amplification of reference gene primers. Sequenced by immunoSEQ multiplex PCR; TCRdb stores in-frame clones only, minus some. V and J calls and clone size are those listed in that table; D and trimming were worked out from the DNA. The sample has 250,000 or so clones, almost 85% seen once. The TCR sequence derives from a man aged 50-60 years with acute or convalescent COVID-19. The chain is built from TRBV2 and TRBJ2-3, with 9 bases identical to TRBD2. The sample comprised peripheral blood. CDR3 sequence reads: CASSPGLAPGGTDTQYF. The CDR3 DNA follows: TGTGCCAGCAGTCCGGGACTAGCCCCGGGAGGCACAGATACGCAGTATTTT.